These 8 T cell receptor beta chains were all obtained from the same sample, sequenced in a study of T cell responses to AZD1222 COVID-19 vaccine. Data came from immunoSEQ multiplex PCR; TCRdb stores just in-frame clones and leaves some out. This table has 100,000 to 150,000 clones, around 89% appearing once. This sample comprised peripheral blood, obtained 28 days after the second AZD1222 dose. These receptors were collected from an adult who received the AZD1222 COVID-19 vaccine.

V and J are TRBV5-4 and TRBJ2-6; perhaps TRBD2 as D (5 bases). Germline loops: CDR1 SGHNT, CDR2 YYREEE (reference sequence). The germline V and J ends were trimmed by 4 bases and 0 bases, with 11 bases remaining between them. This CDR3 spans 16 amino acids. The CDR3 nucleotides are TGTGCCAGCAGCGCCGCGGAGGTCTCTGGGGCCAACGTCCTGACTTTC. As protein: CASSAAEVSGANVLTF. Drawing the rest from reference TRBV5-4 and TRBJ2-6, the complete variable domain is ETGVTQSPTHLIKTRGQQVTLRCSSQSGHNTVSWYQQALGQGPQFIFQYYREEENGRGNFPPRFSGLQFPNYSSELNVNALELDDSALYLCASSAAEVSGANVLTFGAGSRLTVL.

The chain uses TRBV7-2 and TRBJ2-4, with 10 positions matching TRBD1. The length of the CDR3 is 16 residues. Trimming removed 1 base from V and 8 bases from J; junction bases left unmatched: 8. CDR1 is SGHTA and CDR2 is FQGNSA in the germline V gene. CDR3 sequence reads: CASSLGPRDRGDIQYF. The DNA for the CDR3 is TGTGCCAGCAGCTTAGGCCCCCGGGACAGGGGAGACATTCAGTACTTC.

Details on this clone: The sample carries other DNA sequences with the same CDR3. V is TRBV7-3 and J is TRBJ1-1; D call uncertain. Trimming cost V 0 bases and J 5 bases, with 7 bases left between them. The CDR3 totals 13 residues. Germline-derived CDR1 and CDR2 are SGHTA and FQGTGA. Here the CDR3 DNA reads TGTGCCAGCAGCTTAACGGGGAGTACTGAAGCTTTCTTT. Translated: CASSLTGSTEAFF.

A few counts support this clone. This sequence joins TRBV9 and TRBJ1-6; no reliable D call. V lost 3 bases, J lost 4 bases, and 5 bases lay in between. The CDR3 covers 13 residues. Per the germline V gene, CDR1 is SGDLS and CDR2 is YYNGEE. This CDR3 reads CASSEVYNSPLHF. CDR3 bases: TGTGCCAGCAGCGAAGTGTATAATTCACCCCTCCACTTT. Full variable domain (remainder filled in from reference TRBV9 and TRBJ1-6): DSGVTQTPKHLITATGQRVTLRCSPRSGDLSVYWYQQSLDQGLQFLIQYYNGEERAKGNILERFSAQQFPDLHSELNLSSLELGDSALYFCASSEVYNSPLHFGNGTRLTVT.

The rearrangement uses TRBV7-9 and TRBJ2-3, with 8 bases identical to TRBD2. V dropped 0 bases and J dropped 0; count of bases not matched to a gene: 5. The CDR3 runs to 17 residues. Germline lookup yields CDR1 SEHNR and CDR2 FQNEAQ (reference sequence). CDR3 protein: CASSLAYGRESTDTQYF. CDR3 bases: TGTGCCAGCAGCTTAGCGTACGGGAGGGAGAGCACAGATACGCAGTATTTT.

The chain has TRBV4-2 and TRBJ1-6; 10 bases agree with TRBD1. Germline V CDR1 and CDR2: LGHNA, YNFKEQ. The ends lost 1 base at V and 9 bases at J; junction bases unmatched: 9. This CDR3 has 17 amino acids. The CDR3 sequence is CASSQVITGTGVSPLHF. CDR3 sequence (DNA): TGTGCCAGCAGCCAAGTCATCACCGGGACAGGGGTTTCACCCCTCCACTTT.

The chain employs TRBV9 and TRBJ2-3; D is unresolved. CDR3 length: 12 residues. V was shortened by 0 bases and J by 2 bases, with 1 base between the two germline ends. Germline V CDR1 and CDR2: SGDLS, YYNGEE. Here the CDR3 DNA reads TGTGCCAGCAGCGTAGTCACAGATACGCAGTATTTT. Its translation: CASSVVTDTQYF.

Here the CDR3 reads CASKEYPRDTQYF. The DNA for the CDR3 is TGTGCCAGCAAAGAATACCCTCGGGATACGCAGTATTTT. The rearrangement links TRBV28 to TRBJ2-3, with D unclear. Trimming took off 7 bases at V and 6 bases at J, with 14 bases between the two ends. This CDR3 spans 13 amino acids. The V gene's germline CDR1 is MDHEN and CDR2 SYDVKM.